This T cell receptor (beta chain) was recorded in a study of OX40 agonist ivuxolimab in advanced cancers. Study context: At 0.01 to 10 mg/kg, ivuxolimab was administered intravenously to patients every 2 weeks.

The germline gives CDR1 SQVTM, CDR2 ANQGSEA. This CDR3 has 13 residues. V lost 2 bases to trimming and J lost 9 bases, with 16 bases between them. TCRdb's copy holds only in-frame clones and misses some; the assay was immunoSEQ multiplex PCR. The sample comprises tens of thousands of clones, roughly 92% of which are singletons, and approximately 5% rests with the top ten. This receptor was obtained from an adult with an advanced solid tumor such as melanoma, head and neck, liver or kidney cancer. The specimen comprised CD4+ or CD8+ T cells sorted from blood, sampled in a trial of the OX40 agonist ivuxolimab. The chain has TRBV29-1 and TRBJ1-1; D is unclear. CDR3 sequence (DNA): TGCAGCGTTGAAAAGGTCGGAGGTTCCCAAGCTTTCTTT. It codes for CSVEKVGGSQAFF.